This passage covers 24 T cell receptor beta chains from one sample sequenced in a study of spatial heterogeneity in lung cancer. Antigens for these TCRs are unknown. Points from the study as a whole: Expanded alpha and beta TCR counts within tumors tracked tumor mutation counts.

As to time point: sample taken at primary tumor resection. TCRdb re-called the 5' RACE reads through MiXCR, storing one row per CDR3 protein. The table shows a few thousand distinct CDR3 sequences, with roughly 12% occurring only once. Here the sequenced sample was lung tumor tissue, taken at surgery. The receptors stem from a male donor with early-stage non-small cell lung cancer.

By share, this clonotype counts as medium-sized. The library was built for alpha chains, so this beta chain is an off-target read and its size means little. This chain connects TRBV12-3 or TRBV12-4 to TRBJ2-1, with 11 bases that match TRBD2. V was pared by 6 bases and J by 6 bases, with 1 base of the junction left unmatched. This CDR3 has 13 residues. The CDR3 bases are TGTGCCAGCAGGACTAGCGGGACCAATGAGCAGTTCTTC. Amino acid sequence: CASRTSGTNEQFF.

By sample share, this clonotype is medium-sized. A library made for alpha chains picked up this beta chain off target, so its size means little. This sequence joins TRBV6-2 or TRBV6-3 and TRBJ2-3; D not certain. V was shortened by 0 bases and J by 5 bases, with 9 bases between the two germline ends. Germline V gene sequence: CDR1 MNHEY, CDR2 SVGEGT. The length of the CDR3 is 14 residues. The CDR3 protein is CASSYSASKDTQYF. CDR3 in DNA: TGTGCCAGCAGTTACTCGGCCTCGAAAGATACGCAGTATTTT.

This clonotype was counted ten times or more. This beta chain is off target for a library built for alpha chains, so its abundance means little. The rearrangement joins TRBV29-1 to TRBJ2-7; D ambiguous. CDR3 length equals 13 residues. Germline values: CDR1 SQVTM, CDR2 ANQGSEA. The V and J ends lost 6 bases and 0 bases respectively, with 12 bases between them. The CDR3 nucleotides are TGCAGCGTCTTTACAGTAAACTCCTACGAGCAGTACTTC. Translation: CSVFTVNSYEQYF.

On this clonotype: The library was prepared for alpha chains; this beta chain is a stray read, so its frequency means little. The chain links TRBV19 to TRBJ2-5; D is unclear. V was shortened by 2 bases and J by 1 base, with 5 bases between the two germline ends. Germline assignment: CDR1 LNHDA and CDR2 SQIVND (reference sequence). The CDR3 sequence is 13 residues long. The CDR3 is CASSIRLQETQYF. As DNA, the CDR3 is TGTGCCAGTAGTATAAGGCTCCAAGAGACCCAGTACTTC. The complete variable domain, with remaining parts taken from reference TRBV19 and TRBJ2-5, reads DGGITQSPKYLFRKEGQNVTLSCEQNLNHDAMYWYRQDPGQGLRLIYYSQIVNDFQKGDIAEGYSVSREKKESFPLTVTSAQKNPTAFYLCASSIRLQETQYFGPGTRLLVL.

By share of the sample, this clonotype is medium-sized. Since it is a stray read in a library aimed at alpha chains, this beta chain has a size that is not meaningful. J is TRBJ2-3 and V is TRBV11-3; 8 bases are a match to TRBD1. CDR3 length: 14 amino acids. Germline lookup yields CDR1 SGHNT and CDR2 YENEEA. The V and J ends lost 5 bases and 4 bases, in that order; junction bases with no gene match: 5. The CDR3 reads CASSRQGSSDTQYF. In DNA form, the CDR3 reads TGTGCCAGCAGCCGACAGGGGTCGTCAGATACGCAGTATTTT.

This clonotype was detected only a few times. This beta chain came through as a stray read in a library set up for alpha chains, and its size says little. The J gene is TRBJ1-2, the V gene TRBV5-1, with 9 bases fitting TRBD1. CDR1 and CDR2 (germline): SGHRS, YFSETQ. Germline trimming cut 0 bases from V and 6 bases from J; bases unmatched to any gene: 3. The CDR3 sequence is 14 residues long. CDR3 coding DNA: TGCGCCAGCAGCTTGGACAGGGGGCGGGATGGCTACACCTTC. This codes for CASSLDRGRDGYTF.

At least ten counts were recorded for this clonotype. This beta chain is a stray read from a library made for alpha chains; its abundance is not meaningful. J is TRBJ2-7 and V is TRBV7-9, with D perhaps matching TRBD2 (6 bases). Germline CDR1 and CDR2: SEHNR and FQNEAQ (reference sequence). Trimming left V 5 bases short and J 6 bases short, with 11 bases between. CDR3 size: 12 residues. The CDR3 nucleotides are TGTGCCAGCAGCCCCCTCGGGGGCGAGCAGTACTTC. Translating gives CASSPLGGEQYF.

This clonotype came up a few times. Since the library was made to target alpha chains, this beta chain is a stray read and its abundance is not meaningful. CDR3 loop: CASSVDRVYEQYF. The CDR3 bases are TGTGCCAGCAGCGTGGACAGGGTCTACGAGCAGTACTTC. The chain combines TRBV5-6 with TRBJ2-7, with TRBD1 matching 8 bases. V lost 4 bases, J lost 3 bases, and 3 bases stayed unmatched. This CDR3 has 13 residues. The germline V gene encodes CDR1 SGHDT and CDR2 YYEEEE.

Ten or more counts support this clonotype. This beta chain lies outside the target of a library built for alpha chains; its clone size means little. The V and J genes are TRBV27 and TRBJ2-2, with D unclear. From germline, CDR1 is MNHEY and CDR2 SMNVEV (reference sequence). Trimming left V 3 bases short and J 7 bases short, with 9 bases between. This CDR3 has 13 amino acids. Written as DNA, the CDR3 is TGTGCCAGCAGTTTTCGACGGCTCGGGGAGCTGTTTTTT. Protein sequence: CASSFRRLGELFF.

About this clonotype itself: This beta chain is off target for a library built for alpha chains, so its abundance means little. The chain couples TRBV28 to TRBJ2-1; TRBD2 matches at 7 bases. The CDR3 loop spans 18 amino acids. The junction had 18 bases not matched to a gene; V was cut back by 4 bases and J by 6 bases. In germline, CDR1 is MDHEN, CDR2 SYDVKM. The CDR3 is CASSSSFTSAPAFNEQFF. The DNA of the CDR3 is TGTGCCAGCAGTTCCTCCTTTACTAGCGCCCCCGCCTTCAATGAGCAGTTCTTC. Combining the CDR3 with reference TRBV28 and TRBJ2-1 gives the whole variable domain DVKVTQSSRYLVKRTGEKVFLECVQDMDHENMFWYRQDPGLGLRLIYFSYDVKMKEKGDIPEGYSVSREKKERFSLILESASTNQTSMYLCASSSSFTSAPAFNEQFFGPGTRLTVL.

Concerning this clonotype: This beta chain is a stray sequence in a library constructed for alpha chains; its clone size is not meaningful. The rearrangement links TRBV28 to TRBJ1-2; D uncertain. The CDR3 loop spans 13 amino acids. The V and J ends lost 5 bases and 2 bases respectively, with 9 bases between them. Per the germline V gene, CDR1 is MDHEN and CDR2 is SYDVKM. CDR3 residues: CASSATRNYGYTF. CDR3 DNA: TGTGCCAGCAGTGCCACAAGGAACTATGGCTACACCTTC.

This clonotype ranks as medium-sized. Little can be read into the size of this beta chain, an off-target read in a library designed for alpha chains. The gene calls are TRBV12-3 or TRBV12-4 and TRBJ2-3; D gene uncertain. V dropped 4 bases and J dropped 5 bases, with 10 bases sitting between them. This CDR3 has 13 amino acids. The CDR3 bases are TGTGCCAGCAGTTCTCCAGCTAGAGATACGCAGTATTTT. It is translated as CASSSPARDTQYF.

This clonotype showed up many times. Found in a library prepared for alpha chains, this beta chain is an off-target read, and its abundance has little meaning. The gene calls are TRBV20-1 and TRBJ2-1; weak D call: TRBD1 (5 bases). The V gene lost 2 bases and the J gene lost 6 bases, with 11 bases spanning the gap. The CDR3 runs to 13 residues. CDR1 is DFQATT, CDR2 SNEGSKA, per germline (reference sequence). The CDR3 spells CSARPAQGNEQFF. For the CDR3, the DNA is TGCAGTGCTAGACCGGCCCAGGGCAATGAGCAGTTCTTC.

In this sample, this clonotype turned up many times. Found in a library prepared for alpha chains, this beta chain is an off-target read, and its abundance has little meaning. CDR3: CASSGLAGGPETQYF. The CDR3 coding sequence is TGTGCCAGTTCGGGACTAGCGGGAGGACCGGAGACCCAGTACTTC. The chain uses TRBV28 and TRBJ2-5; 15 bases map to TRBD2. This CDR3 has 15 residues. V lost 9 bases and J lost 5; bases outside the gene matches: 7. Germline V gives CDR1 MDHEN, CDR2 SYDVKM.

In this sample, this clonotype turned up many times. This beta chain is off target for a library built for alpha chains, so its abundance means little. V is TRBV6-2 or TRBV6-3 and J is TRBJ2-5, with no clear D. Germline CDR1 and CDR2: MNHEY and SVGEGT. The CDR3 totals 9 residues. The V end was cut by 8 bases, the J end by 7 bases, with 5 bases between. The CDR3 coding sequence is TGTGCCAGCGGACCGACCCAGTACTTC. It yields the protein CASGPTQYF.

This clonotype has a count of ten or more. This beta chain came through as a stray read in a library set up for alpha chains, and its size says little. The chain is built from TRBV6-2 or TRBV6-3 and TRBJ2-1; 11 bases match TRBD2. The CDR3 consists of 20 residues. The germline V gene has CDR1 MNHEY and CDR2 SVGEGT. Trimming at V came to 4 bases and at J to 3 bases, leaving 17 bases not matched to a gene. The CDR3 is CASSSGFRPGLAVIYNEQFF. The CDR3 DNA reads TGTGCCAGCAGTTCAGGATTCAGGCCGGGACTAGCGGTTATCTACAATGAGCAGTTCTTC.

Comment on this clonotype: The library was prepared for alpha chains; this beta chain is a stray read, so its frequency means little. The chain employs TRBV28 and TRBJ2-3; TRBD1 matches 12 bases. CDR1 and CDR2 from the germline V gene are MDHEN and SYDVKM. This CDR3 is 15 amino acids long. V trimming: 3 bases; J trimming: 4 bases; junction bases outside the gene matches: 2. CDR3 sequence (DNA): TGTGCCAGCAGTTTTGGGACAGGGGGCCCAGATACGCAGTATTTT. Protein: CASSFGTGGPDTQYF.

This clonotype was observed a handful of times. A library prepared for alpha chains yielded this beta chain as an off-target read; its size is of little meaning. The genes are TRBV20-1 and TRBJ2-4; 7 bases are a match to TRBD1. The CDR3 consists of 14 residues. The germline V gene has CDR1 DFQATT and CDR2 SNEGSKA (reference sequence). Unmatched junction bases numbered 3, after V lost 3 bases and J lost 1 base. The DNA for the CDR3 is TGCAGTGCTAGGGTGACAGGGGCCAAAAACATTCAGTACTTC. Residues: CSARVTGAKNIQYF.

By share, this clonotype ranks as medium-sized. This beta chain came through as a stray read in a library set up for alpha chains, and its size says little. This chain joins TRBV18 and TRBJ1-1; 8 nucleotides line up with TRBD1. The CDR3 is 15 amino acids. With V trimmed by 6 bases and J by 1 base, 7 bases remained unmatched. The germline V gene encodes CDR1 KGHSH and CDR2 LQKENI. CDR3 amino acids: CASSPGQGANTEAFF. CDR3 DNA: TGTGCCAGCTCCCCTGGACAGGGAGCGAACACTGAAGCTTTCTTT.

There are many counts of this clonotype. A library made for alpha chains picked up this beta chain off target, so its size means little. The chain is built from TRBV7-8 and TRBJ1-1; possible D gene TRBD1, 6 bases. The germline gives CDR1 SGHVS, CDR2 FQNEAQ. There are 14 residues in the CDR3. The ends were cut back, 1 base at V and 5 bases at J, with 11 bases in the middle. CDR3 amino acids: CASSLDRVRTEAFF. For the CDR3, the DNA is TGTGCCAGCAGCTTAGACAGGGTTCGAACTGAAGCTTTCTTT.

This clonotype showed up many times. The library was prepared for alpha chains; this beta chain is a stray read, so its frequency means little. The chain is built from TRBV3-1 and TRBJ2-7; 10 nucleotides align to TRBD2. With 1 base clipped from V and 2 bases from J, the junction kept 5 bases outside the gene matches. Germline loops: CDR1 LGHDT, CDR2 YNNKEL (reference sequence). This CDR3 is 16 amino acids long. CDR3 region: CASSQGLAGETYEQYF. CDR3 nucleotides: TGTGCCAGCAGCCAAGGGCTAGCGGGGGAGACCTACGAGCAGTACTTC.

By share, this clonotype counts as medium-sized. The library was prepared for alpha chains; this beta chain is a stray read, so its frequency means little. The rearrangement joins TRBV7-3 to TRBJ2-2; TRBD2 agrees at 10 bases. Germline CDR1 and CDR2: SGHTA and FQGTGA. V shed 2 bases, J shed 7 bases, and the junction held 13 bases outside the gene matches. This CDR3 is built from 18 residues. The CDR3 DNA is TGTGCCAGCAGCTTAGAGGCTAGCGGGAGAGCTTCGTTCGGGGAGCTGTTTTTT. The encoded protein is CASSLEASGRASFGELFF. The whole variable domain, remainder taken from reference TRBV7-3 and TRBJ2-2, is GAGVSQTPSNKVTEKGKYVELRCDPISGHTALYWYRQSLGQGPEFLIYFQGTGAADDSGLPNDRFFAVRPEGSVSTLKIQRTERGDSAVYLCASSLEASGRASFGELFFGEGSRLTVL.

This clonotype is classed as medium-sized. This beta chain was picked up by a library intended for alpha chains and is off target, so its count carries little meaning. The gene calls are TRBV20-1 and TRBJ1-1; D gene uncertain. Germline V CDR1 and CDR2: DFQATT, SNEGSKA (reference sequence). CDR3 size: 14 residues. V was cut by 3 bases and J by 5 bases, with 16 bases left in between. The CDR3 sequence: CSASRAGSATEAFF. The DNA of the CDR3 is TGCAGTGCTAGTAGGGCCGGTTCTGCGACTGAAGCTTTCTTT.

This clonotype is medium-sized (0.01 to 0.1%). Little can be read into the size of this beta chain, an off-target read in a library designed for alpha chains. CDR3 loop: CASSLEFSPRPYEQYF. The CDR3 DNA sequence: TGTGCCAGCAGCTTAGAATTTTCCCCGCGTCCCTACGAGCAGTACTTC. V is TRBV7-9 and J is TRBJ2-7; D remains unclear. CDR3 length: 16 residues. CDR1 SEHNR and CDR2 FQNEAQ come from the germline V gene (reference sequence). V dropped 1 base and J dropped 2 bases, with 15 bases sitting between them.